The present T cell receptor (beta chain) was sequenced within a study of spatial heterogeneity in lung cancer. Regarding the study as a whole: In blood, ubiquitous expanded tumor TCRs appeared more at resection than follow-up.

This clonotype was counted only a few times. The target antigen is unknown. The CDR3 consists of 14 residues. Trimming cost V 6 bases and J 8 bases; bases outside gene matches: 10. The V gene's germline CDR1 is SEHNR and CDR2 FQNEAQ (reference sequence). TCRdb independently ran MiXCR on the 5' RACE reads; one entry per CDR3 protein. The sample carries some 70,000 distinct CDR3 sequences, about an eighth recorded once. Time point specified: sample taken at primary tumor resection. Unsorted whole RNA of tumor, nontumor lung or frozen PBMC was sequenced. The donors were about 67 patients with non-small cell lung cancer that was early-stage and untreated.

Sequenced here: PBMCs, sampled at surgery. The source is a male donor with early-stage non-small cell lung cancer. The chain couples TRBV7-9 to TRBJ2-1, with 7 bases fitting TRBD2. The CDR3 DNA follows: TGTGCCAGCAGAGAGGTCCGGGAGGCTCATGAGCAGTTCTTC. Translation gives CASREVREAHEQFF.